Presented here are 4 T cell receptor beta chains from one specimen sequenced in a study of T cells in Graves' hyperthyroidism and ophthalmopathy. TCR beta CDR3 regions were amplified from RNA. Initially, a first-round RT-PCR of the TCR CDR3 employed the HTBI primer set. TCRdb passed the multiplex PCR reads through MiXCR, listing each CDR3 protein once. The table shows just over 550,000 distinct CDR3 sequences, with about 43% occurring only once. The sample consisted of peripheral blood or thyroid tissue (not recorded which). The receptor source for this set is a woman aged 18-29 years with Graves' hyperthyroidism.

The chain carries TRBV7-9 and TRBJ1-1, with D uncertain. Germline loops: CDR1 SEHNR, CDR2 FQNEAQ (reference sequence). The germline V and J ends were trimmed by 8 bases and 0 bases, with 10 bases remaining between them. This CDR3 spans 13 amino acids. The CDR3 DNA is TGTGCCAGCGCCTACGGGATGAACACTGAAGCTTTCTTT. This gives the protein CASAYGMNTEAFF.

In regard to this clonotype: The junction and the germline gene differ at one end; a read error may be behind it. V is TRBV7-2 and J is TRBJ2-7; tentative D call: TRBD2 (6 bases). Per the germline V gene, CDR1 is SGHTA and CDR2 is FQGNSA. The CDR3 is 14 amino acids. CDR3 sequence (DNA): TGTGCCAGCAGCCAAGAGGGACTCTCCTACGAGCGGTACTTC. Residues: CASSQEGLSYERYF.

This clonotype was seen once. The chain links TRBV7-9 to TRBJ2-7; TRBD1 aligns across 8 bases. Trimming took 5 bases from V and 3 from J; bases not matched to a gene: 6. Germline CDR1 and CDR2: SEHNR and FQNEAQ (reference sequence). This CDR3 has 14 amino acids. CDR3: CASSPTTGGYEQYF. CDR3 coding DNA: TGTGCCAGCAGCCCAACAACAGGGGGCTACGAGCAGTACTTC.

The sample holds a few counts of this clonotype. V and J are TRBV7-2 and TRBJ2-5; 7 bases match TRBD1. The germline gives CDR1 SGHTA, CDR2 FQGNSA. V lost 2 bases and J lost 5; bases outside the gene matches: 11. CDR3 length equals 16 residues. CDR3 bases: TGTGCCAGCAGCTTACCCCGCAGGGGGTATGAGGAGACCCAGTACTTC. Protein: CASSLPRRGYEETQYF.